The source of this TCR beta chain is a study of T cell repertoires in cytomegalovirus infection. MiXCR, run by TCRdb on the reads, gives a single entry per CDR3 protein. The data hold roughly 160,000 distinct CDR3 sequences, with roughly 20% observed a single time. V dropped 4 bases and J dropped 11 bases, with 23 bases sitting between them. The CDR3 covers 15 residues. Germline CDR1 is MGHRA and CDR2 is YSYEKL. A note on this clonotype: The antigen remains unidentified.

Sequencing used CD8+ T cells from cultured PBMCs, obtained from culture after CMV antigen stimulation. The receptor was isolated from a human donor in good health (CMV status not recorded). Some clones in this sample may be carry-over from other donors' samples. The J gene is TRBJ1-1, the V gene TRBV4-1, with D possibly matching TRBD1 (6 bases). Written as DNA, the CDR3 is TGCGCCAGCAGCCTGAGGGACACGACCAGAGGATCGGCTTTCTTT. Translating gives CASSLRDTTRGSAFF.